Listed here are 2 T cell receptor beta chains from one sample, sequenced in a study of blood T cell repertoires in COVID-19. TCRdb's table, derived via immunoSEQ multiplex PCR, lists solely in-frame clones and lacks some. The sample records fewer than 80,000 clones, roughly 89% being singletons. Sequences were obtained from peripheral blood. Source of these receptors: a human donor in a cohort sampled during active COVID-19.

This chain joins TRBV6-5 and TRBJ2-3, with TRBD2 matching 8 bases. Germline V CDR1 and CDR2: MNHEY, SVGAGI. This CDR3 has 15 residues. Germline trimming cut 6 bases from V and 4 bases from J; bases unmatched to any gene: 9. CDR3 residues: CASRQIGGGADTQYF. The DNA of the CDR3 is TGTGCCAGCAGACAAATCGGGGGGGGAGCAGATACGCAGTATTTT.

The chain joins TRBV7-9 to TRBJ2-3; unclear D gene. V lost 3 bases, J lost 8 bases, and 18 bases lay in between. From germline, CDR1 is SEHNR and CDR2 FQNEAQ (reference sequence). The CDR3 spans 15 residues. CDR3 loop: CASSLAERQVGTQYF. The CDR3 coding sequence is TGTGCCAGCAGCTTGGCGGAACGGCAAGTCGGTACGCAGTATTTT.